The present entry profiles one TCR beta chain with its context. Its antigen is unknown. The record originates from a study of long-term antiretroviral therapy in people with HIV. Study-level findings and limits: Regardless of time point, clones expanded before ART dominated the repertoire.

immunoSEQ v3.0 was run at survey level. TCRdb's copy holds only in-frame clones and misses some; the assay was immunoSEQ multiplex PCR. The sample records about 28,000 clones, approximately 86% being singletons. This CDR3 comprises 15 residues. With 5 bases clipped from V and 1 base from J, the junction kept 5 bases outside the gene matches. Germline CDR1 MGHRA, CDR2 YSYEKL. This chain links TRBV4-1 with TRBJ2-3, with 8 bases matching TRBD1. Specimen: unsorted PBMCs, collected 0.8 years after starting antiretroviral therapy. This receptor was taken from a woman aged 25-40 years with HIV. The CDR3 protein is CASSSTGVGTDTQYF. The CDR3 DNA reads as TGCGCCAGCAGCTCGACAGGGGTGGGCACAGATACGCAGTATTTT.